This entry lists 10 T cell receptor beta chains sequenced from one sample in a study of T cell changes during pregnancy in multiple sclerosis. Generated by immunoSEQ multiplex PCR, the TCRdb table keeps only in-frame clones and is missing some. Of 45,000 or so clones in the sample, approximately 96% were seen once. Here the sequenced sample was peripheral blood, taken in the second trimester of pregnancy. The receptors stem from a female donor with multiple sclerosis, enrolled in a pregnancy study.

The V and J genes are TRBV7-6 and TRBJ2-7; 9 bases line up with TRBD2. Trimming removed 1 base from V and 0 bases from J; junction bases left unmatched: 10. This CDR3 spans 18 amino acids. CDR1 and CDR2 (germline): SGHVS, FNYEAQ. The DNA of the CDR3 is TGTGCCAGCAGCTTAGGGGCGGGGGGGATAGGATCCTCCTACGAGCAGTACTTC. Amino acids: CASSLGAGGIGSSYEQYF.

The CDR3: CASSLRGRRSNQPQHF. CDR3 DNA sequence: TGTGCCAGCAGTCTTAGGGGGCGCCGGAGCAATCAGCCCCAGCATTTT. The V gene is TRBV28, the J gene TRBJ1-5; 7 bases map to TRBD1. There are 16 residues in the CDR3. The V segment lost 5 bases and the J segment 1 base; nucleotides outside the gene matches: 8. Germline lookup yields CDR1 MDHEN and CDR2 SYDVKM.

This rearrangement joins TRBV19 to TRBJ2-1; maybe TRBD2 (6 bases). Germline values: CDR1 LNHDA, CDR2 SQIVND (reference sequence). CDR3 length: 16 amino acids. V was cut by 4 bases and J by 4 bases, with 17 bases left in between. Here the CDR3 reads CASSSGASSIYNEQFF. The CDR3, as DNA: TGTGCCAGTAGTAGCGGGGCGAGTTCCATTTACAATGAGCAGTTCTTC.

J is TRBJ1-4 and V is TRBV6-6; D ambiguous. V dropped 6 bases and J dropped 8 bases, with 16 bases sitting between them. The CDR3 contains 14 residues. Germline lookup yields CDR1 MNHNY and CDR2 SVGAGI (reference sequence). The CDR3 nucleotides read TGTGCCAGCAGGGCGACAAAGGCGAAGGAAAAACTGTTTTTT. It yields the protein CASRATKAKEKLFF.

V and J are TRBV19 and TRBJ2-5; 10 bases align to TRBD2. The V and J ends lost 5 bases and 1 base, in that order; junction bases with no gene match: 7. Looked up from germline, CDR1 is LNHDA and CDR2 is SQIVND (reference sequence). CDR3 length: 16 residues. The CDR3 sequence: CASSPRTSGFQETQYF. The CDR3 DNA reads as TGTGCCAGTAGTCCCCGGACTAGCGGTTTCCAAGAGACCCAGTACTTC. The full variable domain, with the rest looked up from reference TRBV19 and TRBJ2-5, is DGGITQSPKYLFRKEGQNVTLSCEQNLNHDAMYWYRQDPGQGLRLIYYSQIVNDFQKGDIAEGYSVSREKKESFPLTVTSAQKNPTAFYLCASSPRTSGFQETQYFGPGTRLLVL.

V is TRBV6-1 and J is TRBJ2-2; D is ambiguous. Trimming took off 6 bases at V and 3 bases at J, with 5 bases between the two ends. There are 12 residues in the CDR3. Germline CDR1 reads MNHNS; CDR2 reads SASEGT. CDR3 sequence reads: CASRRDTGELFF. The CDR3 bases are TGTGCCAGCAGACGGGACACCGGGGAGCTGTTTTTT.

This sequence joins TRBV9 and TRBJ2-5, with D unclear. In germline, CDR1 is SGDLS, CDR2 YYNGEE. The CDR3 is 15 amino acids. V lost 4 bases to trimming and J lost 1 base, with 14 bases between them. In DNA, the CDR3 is TGTGCCAGCAGCCGTAGAGTAGCATCCCAAGAGACCCAGTACTTC. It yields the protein CASSRRVASQETQYF.

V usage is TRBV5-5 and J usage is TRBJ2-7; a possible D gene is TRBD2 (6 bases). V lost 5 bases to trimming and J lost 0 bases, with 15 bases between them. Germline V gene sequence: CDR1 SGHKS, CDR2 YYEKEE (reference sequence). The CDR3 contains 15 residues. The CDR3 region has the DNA TGTGCCAGCAGTAACTTCCGGGACTCCTCCTACGAGCAGTACTTC. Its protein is CASSNFRDSSYEQYF.

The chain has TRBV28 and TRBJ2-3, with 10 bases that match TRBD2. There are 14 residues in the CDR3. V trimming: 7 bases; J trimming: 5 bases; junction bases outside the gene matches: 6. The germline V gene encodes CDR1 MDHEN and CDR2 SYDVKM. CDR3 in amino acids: CASKEEREGDTQYF. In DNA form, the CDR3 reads TGTGCCAGCAAGGAGGAGCGGGAGGGAGATACGCAGTATTTT.

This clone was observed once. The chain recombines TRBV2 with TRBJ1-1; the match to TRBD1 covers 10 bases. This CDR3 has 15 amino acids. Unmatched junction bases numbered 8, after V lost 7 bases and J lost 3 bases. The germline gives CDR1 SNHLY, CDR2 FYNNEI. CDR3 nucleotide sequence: TGTGCCAGCAACAGACAGGGGGCCTCGCACACTGAAGCTTTCTTT. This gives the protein CASNRQGASHTEAFF.